These 8 T cell receptor beta chains came from one sample sequenced in a study of blood T cells in healthy people across ages. The use of a sample-barcoded 5' primer and a J-beta primer mix characterized a second PCR of roughly 6 to 12 cycles. TCRdb passed the 5' RACE reads through MiXCR, listing each CDR3 protein once. The data show some 560,000 distinct CDR3 sequences, about 26% seen once. This sample also belongs to another study, concerning T cells of mothers and their children.

Sequencing was performed on blood. All receptors come from a boy younger than 10 in good health.

The V gene is TRBV12-3 or TRBV12-4, the J gene TRBJ2-2; D unclear. With 2 bases removed from V and 6 bases from J, the gap between germline ends came to 13 bases. This CDR3 spans 15 amino acids. The CDR3 DNA reads TGTGCCAGCAGTTTACTACTCCCGTCGGCCGGGGAGCTGTTTTTT. Translation: CASSLLLPSAGELFF.

The rearrangement uses TRBV6-5 and TRBJ2-5, with D possibly being TRBD1 or TRBD2 (5 bases each). Germline V gene sequence: CDR1 MNHEY, CDR2 SVGAGI. The CDR3 covers 16 residues. Trimming pared 0 bases from V and 4 bases from J, leaving 15 bases between. The CDR3 sequence: CASSYSWGRVIETQYF. The CDR3 nucleotides read TGTGCCAGCAGTTACTCGTGGGGACGGGTGATAGAGACCCAGTACTTC.

The chain couples TRBV5-1 to TRBJ1-3; TRBD1 agrees at 7 bases. CDR1 is SGHRS, CDR2 YFSETQ, per germline. The junction had 6 bases not matched to a gene; V was cut back by 1 base and J by 2 bases. The CDR3 has 16 residues. The CDR3: CASSLRTGLPGNTIYF. The CDR3 coding sequence is TGCGCCAGCAGCTTGCGGACAGGACTTCCTGGAAACACCATATATTTT. Based on the CDR3 plus reference TRBV5-1 and TRBJ1-3, the full variable domain is KAGVTQTPRYLIKTRGQQVTLSCSPISGHRSVSWYQQTPGQGLQFLFEYFSETQRNKGNFPGRFSGRQFSNSRSEMNVSTLELGDSALYLCASSLRTGLPGNTIYFGEGSWLTVV.

This clonotype was detected a few times. The chain links TRBV7-9 to TRBJ2-5; D possibly corresponds to TRBD2 (6 bases). The V end lost 4 bases, the J end lost 1 base, and 13 bases lay between the germline ends. CDR1 SEHNR and CDR2 FQNEAQ come from the germline V gene (reference sequence). CDR3 length: 15 residues. The chain's CDR3 is CASSSTPTSQETQYF. The CDR3 bases are TGTGCCAGCAGCTCTACTCCGACTAGCCAAGAGACCCAGTACTTC.

The chain has TRBV7-9 and TRBJ2-1; D is tentatively TRBD1 or TRBD2 (5 bases each). In germline, CDR1 is SEHNR, CDR2 FQNEAQ (reference sequence). The CDR3 extends over 12 amino acids. V lost 5 bases and J lost 9, with 11 bases in between. CDR3 protein: CASSPLGGEQFF. CDR3 DNA: TGTGCCAGCAGCCCACTTGGGGGTGAGCAGTTCTTC.

This clonotype was picked up a small number of times. The J gene is TRBJ2-1, the V gene TRBV7-2; TRBD1 might be the D (6 bases). The V gene's germline CDR1 is SGHTA and CDR2 FQGNSA. V was pared by 4 bases and J by 4 bases, with 8 bases between. The CDR3 loop spans 13 amino acids. The CDR3 coding sequence is TGTGCCAGCAGCTGGGGGCTTTACAATGAGCAGTTCTTC. It codes for CASSWGLYNEQFF.

This clonotype has only a few counts. The junction differs from germline at one of its ends, possibly a read error. This rearrangement joins TRBV12-3 or TRBV12-4 to TRBJ1-1; D gene ambiguous. The CDR3 is 12 residues long. The CDR3 DNA sequence: TGTGCCGGCAGTTTTATGGGTCCTGAAGCTTTCTTT. Its translation: CAGSFMGPEAFF.

The chain carries TRBV27 and TRBJ1-4; D is perhaps TRBD1 (5 bases). Germline V CDR1 and CDR2: MNHEY, SMNVEV (reference sequence). The CDR3 contains 15 residues. V lost 3 bases and J lost 2, with 10 bases in between. The CDR3 bases are TGTGCCAGCAGTTTGAGGGGTATTACTAATGAAAAACTGTTTTTT. Its translation is CASSLRGITNEKLFF. The whole variable domain, filled in from reference TRBV27 and TRBJ1-4, reads EAQVTQNPRYLITVTGKKLTVTCSQNMNHEYMSWYRQDPGLGLRQIYYSMNVEVTDKGDVPEGYKVSRKEKRNFPLILESPSPNQTSLYFCASSLRGITNEKLFFGSGTQLSVL.